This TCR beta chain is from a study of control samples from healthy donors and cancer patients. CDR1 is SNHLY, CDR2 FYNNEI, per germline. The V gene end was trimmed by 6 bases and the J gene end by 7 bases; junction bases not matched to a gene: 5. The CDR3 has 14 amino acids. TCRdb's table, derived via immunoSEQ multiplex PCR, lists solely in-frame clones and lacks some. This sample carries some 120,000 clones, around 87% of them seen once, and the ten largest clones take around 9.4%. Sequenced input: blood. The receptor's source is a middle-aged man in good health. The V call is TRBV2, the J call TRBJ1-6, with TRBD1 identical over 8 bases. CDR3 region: CASRGQAINSPLHF. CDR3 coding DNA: TGTGCCAGCAGGGGACAGGCAATCAATTCACCCCTCCACTTT. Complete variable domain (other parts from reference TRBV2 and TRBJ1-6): EPEVTQTPSHQVTQMGQEVILRCVPISNHLYFYWYRQILGQKVEFLVSFYNNEISEKSEIFDDQFSVERPDGSNFTLKIRSTKLEDSAMYFCASRGQAINSPLHFGNGTRLTVT.